Given below is one TCR beta chain in context. Its matching antigen is unknown. TCRdb's table, derived via immunoSEQ multiplex PCR, lists solely in-frame clones and lacks some. The sample lists more than 90,000 clones, roughly 94% occurring once. These data are taken from a study of siplizumab effects on memory and regulatory T cells. General study results and limits: Memory T cells appeared less diverse than naive cells, which seemed to contribute substantially to alloresponse.

V trimming: 8 bases; J trimming: 6 bases; junction bases outside the gene matches: 6. The CDR3 has 13 amino acids. The germline gives CDR1 LNHDA, CDR2 SQIVND (reference sequence). The gene calls are TRBV19 and TRBJ2-1, with TRBD2 matching over 8 bases. This clonotype was sampled from a human donor in good health. What was sequenced was non-Treg CD4+ T cells sorted from blood. CDR3 in amino acids: CASPGTRGNEQFF. CDR3 coding DNA: TGTGCCAGTCCCGGGACTAGGGGCAATGAGCAGTTCTTC.